The T cell receptor (beta chain) described here comes from a study of T cell responses to AZD1222 COVID-19 vaccine. General study results and limits: Samples come after the peak T cell response, not at day 14.

Some clones are missing from TCRdb's copy, which holds only in-frame ones; the method was immunoSEQ multiplex PCR. This table has 150,000 to 180,000 clones, roughly nine tenths appearing once. Worth noting for this clone: The antigen remains undetermined. At one end, the junction sequence differs from germline, possibly due to a read error.

The CDR3 is made up of 15 amino acids. CDR1 and CDR2 (germline): SGHVS, FNYEAQ. Source: peripheral blood, taken on day 0 of MenACWY control vaccination. The sequence came from an adult in good health. The rearrangement joins TRBV7-6 to TRBJ2-3; D possibly corresponds to TRBD2 (6 bases). The CDR3 DNA reads TGTGCCAGCGGGGGTATCACCGGGAGCACAGATATGCAGTATTTT. Translating gives CASGGITGSTDMQYF.